This T cell receptor beta chain emerged from a study of T cells in Graves' hyperthyroidism and ophthalmopathy. Study-wide findings and caveats: Ophthalmopathy stood apart from stable hyperthyroidism in a 13 V-J model. Blood samples included most of the expanded thyroid clonotypes exceeding 0.001.

Over 9 ml of fresh peripheral blood supplied the PBMCs. This CDR3 is built from 16 residues. Looked up from germline, CDR1 is LNHDA and CDR2 is SQIVND (reference sequence). Trimming removed 8 bases at V and 1 base at J, with 18 bases between. This clonotype was seen a handful of times. What it binds is unknown. Template material for amplifying TCR beta CDR3 regions consisted of RNA transcripts. TCR CDR3 regions were first amplified by RT-PCR with HTBI primers. Via MiXCR, TCRdb re-called the multiplex PCR reads, giving one row per CDR3 protein. Of a few hundred thousand distinct CDR3 sequences in the sample, about 20% were seen once.

The genes are TRBV19 and TRBJ1-5; tentatively, D is TRBD1 (6 bases). This receptor was obtained from a woman aged 70-85 years with Graves' ophthalmopathy. What was sequenced was blood. The CDR3 is CASGRGAGRSNQPQHF. As DNA, the CDR3 is TGTGCCAGTGGACGGGGGGCGGGAAGGAGCAATCAGCCCCAGCATTTT.